The 4 T cell receptor beta chains below were found in one sample sequenced in a study of long-term antiretroviral therapy in people with HIV. It was version v3.0 of the immunoSEQ assay that was run at survey level. TCRdb's copy holds only in-frame clones and misses some; the assay was immunoSEQ multiplex PCR. This table holds about 17,000 clones, around 73% found once. This sample comprised unsorted PBMCs, obtained 0.3 years after starting antiretroviral therapy. These receptors came from a woman aged 45-60 years with HIV.

The V and J genes are TRBV15 and TRBJ1-2; 8 bases are shared with TRBD1. Losses at the gene ends were 3 bases for V and 0 bases for J; bases not matched to a gene: 12. Germline CDR1 reads LNHNV; CDR2 reads YYDKDF (reference sequence). The CDR3 length is 18 residues. The chain's CDR3 is CATSSARQGNFANYGYTF. In nucleotides, the CDR3 is TGTGCCACCAGCAGTGCACGACAGGGGAATTTCGCTAACTATGGCTACACCTTC. The whole variable domain, filled in from reference TRBV15 and TRBJ1-2, reads DAMVIQNPRYQVTQFGKPVTLSCSQTLNHNVMYWYQQKSSQAPKLLFHYYDKDFNNEADTPDNFQSRRPNTSFCFLDIRSPGLGDTAMYLCATSSARQGNFANYGYTFGSGTRLTVV.

The chain links TRBV23-1 to TRBJ1-1; the match to TRBD1 covers 7 bases. TRBV23-1 is known as an ORF, though its function is uncertain. The J segment lost 1 base and the V segment lost 3 bases, leaving 2 bases of the junction unmatched. This CDR3 contains 14 residues. The CDR3, as DNA: TGCGCCAGCAGTCATAACAGGGGGAACACTGAAGCTTTCTTT. Translation gives CASSHNRGNTEAFF.

The V gene is TRBV27, the J gene TRBJ1-1; 9 nucleotides match TRBD1. This CDR3 is built from 15 residues. V trimming: 7 bases; J trimming: 4 bases; junction bases outside the gene matches: 10. CDR1 and CDR2 from the germline V gene are MNHEY and SMNVEV (reference sequence). This CDR3 is CASNTGQGAVTEAFF. DNA of the CDR3: TGTGCCAGCAATACGGGACAGGGCGCGGTCACTGAAGCTTTCTTT.

V is TRBV5-1 and J is TRBJ1-4, with 8 bases matching TRBD1. The CDR3 is 15 amino acids. Unmatched junction bases numbered 8, after V lost 2 bases and J lost 8 bases. Germline V gene sequence: CDR1 SGHRS, CDR2 YFSETQ. CDR3 sequence (DNA): TGCGCCAGCAGCTTAACAGGGGGAGTTAAGGAAAAACTGTTTTTT. This sequence encodes CASSLTGGVKEKLFF.